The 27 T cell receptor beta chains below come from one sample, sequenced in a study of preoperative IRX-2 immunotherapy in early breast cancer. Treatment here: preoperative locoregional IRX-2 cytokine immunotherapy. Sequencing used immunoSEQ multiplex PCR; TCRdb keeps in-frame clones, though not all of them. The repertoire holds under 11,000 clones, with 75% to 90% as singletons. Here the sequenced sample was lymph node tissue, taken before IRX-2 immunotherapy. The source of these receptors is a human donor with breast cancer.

The CDR3 reads CASRTGDYEKLFF. The CDR3 region has the DNA TGTGCCAGTAGAACGGGGGACTACGAAAAACTGTTTTTT. The V call is TRBV7-8, the J call TRBJ1-4; TRBD1 is a possible D gene (5 bases). Trimming took 9 bases from V and 8 from J, leaving 16 bases between them. The CDR3 is 13 amino acids. Germline V gene sequence: CDR1 SGHVS, CDR2 FQNEAQ.

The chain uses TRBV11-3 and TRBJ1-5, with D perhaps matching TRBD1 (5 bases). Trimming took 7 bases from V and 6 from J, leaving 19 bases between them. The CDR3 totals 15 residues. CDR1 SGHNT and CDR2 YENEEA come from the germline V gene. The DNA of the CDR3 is TGTGCCAGCACCATGCTCGAGGGGAGAGGTCAGCCCCAGCATTTT. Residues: CASTMLEGRGQPQHF.

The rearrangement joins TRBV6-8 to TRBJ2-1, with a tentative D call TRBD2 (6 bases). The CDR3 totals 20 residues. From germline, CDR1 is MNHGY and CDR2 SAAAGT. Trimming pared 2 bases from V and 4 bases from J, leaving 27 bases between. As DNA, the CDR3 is TGTGCCAGCAGTTACCCAGAAGTAGCGGAAAATTTAGCGGAATACAATGAGCAGTTCTTC. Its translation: CASSYPEVAENLAEYNEQFF.

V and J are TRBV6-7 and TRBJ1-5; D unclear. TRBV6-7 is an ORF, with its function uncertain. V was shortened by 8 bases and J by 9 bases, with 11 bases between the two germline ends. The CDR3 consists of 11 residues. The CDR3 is CASHIVGPQHF. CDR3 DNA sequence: TGTGCCAGCCACATCGTGGGGCCCCAGCATTTT.

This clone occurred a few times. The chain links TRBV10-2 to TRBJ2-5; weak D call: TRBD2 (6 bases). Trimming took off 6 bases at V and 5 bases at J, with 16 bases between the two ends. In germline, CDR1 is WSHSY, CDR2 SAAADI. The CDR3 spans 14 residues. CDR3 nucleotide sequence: TGCGCCAGCAGGAGTAGCGGACGGCGGGAGACCCAGTACTTC. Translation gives CASRSSGRRETQYF.

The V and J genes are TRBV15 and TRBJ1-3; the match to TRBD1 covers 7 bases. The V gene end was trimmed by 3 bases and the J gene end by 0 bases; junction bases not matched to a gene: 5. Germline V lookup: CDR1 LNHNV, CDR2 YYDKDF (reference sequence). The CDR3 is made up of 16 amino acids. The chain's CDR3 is CATSRDRTSSGNTIYF. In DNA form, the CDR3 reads TGTGCCACCAGCAGGGACAGGACAAGCTCTGGAAACACCATATATTTT.

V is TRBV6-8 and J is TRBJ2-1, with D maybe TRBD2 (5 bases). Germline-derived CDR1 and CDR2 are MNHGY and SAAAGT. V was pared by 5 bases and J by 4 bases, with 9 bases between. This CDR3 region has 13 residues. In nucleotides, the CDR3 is TGTGCCAGCAGTCCTAGCTCGTACAATGAGCAGTTCTTC. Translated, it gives CASSPSSYNEQFF.

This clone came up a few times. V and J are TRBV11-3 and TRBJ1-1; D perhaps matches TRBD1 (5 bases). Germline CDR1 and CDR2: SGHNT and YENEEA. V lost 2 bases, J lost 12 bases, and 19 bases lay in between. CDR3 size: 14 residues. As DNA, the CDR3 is TGTGCCAGCAGCTTATCAGTGGGACCCTACTTCTCTTTCTTT. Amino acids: CASSLSVGPYFSFF.

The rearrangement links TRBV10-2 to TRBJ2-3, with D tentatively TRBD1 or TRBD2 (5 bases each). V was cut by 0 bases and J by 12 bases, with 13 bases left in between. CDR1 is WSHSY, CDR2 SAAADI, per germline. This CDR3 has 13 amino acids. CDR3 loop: CASSESLGVKQYF. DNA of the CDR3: TGCGCCAGCAGTGAGTCGTTGGGGGTTAAACAGTATTTT.

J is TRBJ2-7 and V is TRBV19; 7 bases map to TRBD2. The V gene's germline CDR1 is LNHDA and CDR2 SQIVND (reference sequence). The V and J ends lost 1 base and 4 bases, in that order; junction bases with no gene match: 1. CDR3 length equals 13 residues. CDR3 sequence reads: CASSIAGGYEQYF. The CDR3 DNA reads TGTGCCAGTAGTATAGCGGGAGGATACGAGCAGTACTTC.

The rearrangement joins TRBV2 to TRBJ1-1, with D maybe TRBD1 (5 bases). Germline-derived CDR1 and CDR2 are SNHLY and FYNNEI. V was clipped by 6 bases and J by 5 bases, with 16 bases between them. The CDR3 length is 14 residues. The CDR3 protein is CASSSPRVGTEAFF. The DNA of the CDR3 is TGTGCCAGCAGCTCCCCCAGGGTCGGGACTGAAGCTTTCTTT.

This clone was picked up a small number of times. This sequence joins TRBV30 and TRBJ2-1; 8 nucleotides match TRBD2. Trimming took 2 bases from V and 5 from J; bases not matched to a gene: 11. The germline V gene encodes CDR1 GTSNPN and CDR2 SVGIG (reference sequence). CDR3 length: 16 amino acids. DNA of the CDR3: TGTGCCTGGAGTCCCCCCGGGGGACTAGGGAACAATGAGCAGTTCTTC. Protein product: CAWSPPGGLGNNEQFF.

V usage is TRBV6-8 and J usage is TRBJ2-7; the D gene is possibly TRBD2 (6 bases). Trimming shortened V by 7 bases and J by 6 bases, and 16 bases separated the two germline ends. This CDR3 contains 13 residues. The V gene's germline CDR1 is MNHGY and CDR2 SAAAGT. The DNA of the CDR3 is TGTGCCAGCACTCAAGGACTACCCCTCGAGCAGTACTTC. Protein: CASTQGLPLEQYF.

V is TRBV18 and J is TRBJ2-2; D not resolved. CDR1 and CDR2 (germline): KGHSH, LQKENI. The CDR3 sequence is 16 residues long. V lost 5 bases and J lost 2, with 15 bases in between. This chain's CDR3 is CASSALPRGNTGELFF. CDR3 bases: TGTGCCAGCTCAGCGCTCCCGCGAGGTAACACCGGGGAGCTGTTTTTT.

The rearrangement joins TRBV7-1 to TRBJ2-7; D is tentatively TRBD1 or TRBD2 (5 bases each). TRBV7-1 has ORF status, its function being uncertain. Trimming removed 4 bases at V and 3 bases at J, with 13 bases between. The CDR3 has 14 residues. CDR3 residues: CASSLSGTVYEQYF. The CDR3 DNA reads TGTGCCAGCAGCTTGTCCGGGACGGTCTACGAGCAGTACTTC.

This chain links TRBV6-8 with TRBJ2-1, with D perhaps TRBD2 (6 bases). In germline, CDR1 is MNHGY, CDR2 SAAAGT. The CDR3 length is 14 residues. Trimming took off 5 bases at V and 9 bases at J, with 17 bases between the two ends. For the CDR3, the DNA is TGTGCCAGCAGTCCTCGGGACTCCCGGGGTGAGCAGTTCTTC. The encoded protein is CASSPRDSRGEQFF.

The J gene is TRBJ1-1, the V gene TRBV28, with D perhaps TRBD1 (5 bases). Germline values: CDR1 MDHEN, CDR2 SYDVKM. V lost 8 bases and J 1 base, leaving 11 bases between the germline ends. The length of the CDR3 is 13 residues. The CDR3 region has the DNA TGTGCCAGCCAGGGCGCGCGGAACACTGAAGCTTTCTTT. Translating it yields CASQGARNTEAFF.

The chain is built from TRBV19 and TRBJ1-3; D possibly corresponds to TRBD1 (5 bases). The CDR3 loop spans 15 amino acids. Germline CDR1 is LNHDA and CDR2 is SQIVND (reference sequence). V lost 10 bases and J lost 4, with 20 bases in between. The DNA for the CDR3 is TGTGCCACCAAAGCAAGTTGGACATCCGGAAACACCATATATTTT. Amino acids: CATKASWTSGNTIYF.

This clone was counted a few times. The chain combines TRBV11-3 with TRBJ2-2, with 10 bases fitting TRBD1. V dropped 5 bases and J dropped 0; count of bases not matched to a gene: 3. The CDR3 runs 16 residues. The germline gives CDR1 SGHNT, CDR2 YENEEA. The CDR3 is CASSGGQGANTGELFF. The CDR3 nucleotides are TGTGCCAGCAGCGGAGGACAGGGGGCGAACACCGGGGAGCTGTTTTTT.

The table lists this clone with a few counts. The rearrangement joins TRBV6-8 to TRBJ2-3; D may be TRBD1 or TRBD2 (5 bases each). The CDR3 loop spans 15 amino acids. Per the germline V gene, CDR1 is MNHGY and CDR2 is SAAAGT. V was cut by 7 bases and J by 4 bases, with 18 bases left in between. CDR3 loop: CASTPGPAVPDTQYF. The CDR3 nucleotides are TGTGCCAGCACCCCGGGGCCGGCGGTCCCAGATACGCAGTATTTT.

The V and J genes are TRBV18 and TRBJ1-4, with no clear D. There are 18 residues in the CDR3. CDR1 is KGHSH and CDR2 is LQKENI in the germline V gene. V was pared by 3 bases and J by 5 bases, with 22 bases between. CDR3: CASSPNRLEGSWNEKLFF. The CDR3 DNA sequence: TGTGCCAGCTCACCGAATAGGTTGGAAGGAAGTTGGAATGAAAAACTGTTTTTT.

The CDR3 region is CASSYSFMGYGYTF. The CDR3 DNA follows: TGTGCCAGCAGTTACTCGTTCATGGGCTATGGCTACACCTTC. The gene calls are TRBV6-8 and TRBJ1-2, with unresolved D. Germline lookup yields CDR1 MNHGY and CDR2 SAAAGT. This CDR3 is 14 amino acids long. Deletions cut 0 bases from V and 4 bases from J, with 9 bases between.

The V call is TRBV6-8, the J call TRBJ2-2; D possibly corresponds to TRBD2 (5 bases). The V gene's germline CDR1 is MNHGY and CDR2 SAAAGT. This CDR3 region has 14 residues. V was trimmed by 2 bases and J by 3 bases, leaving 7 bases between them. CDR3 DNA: TGTGCCAGCAGTTACCGGGGATACACCGGGGAGCTGTTTTTT. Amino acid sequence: CASSYRGYTGELFF.

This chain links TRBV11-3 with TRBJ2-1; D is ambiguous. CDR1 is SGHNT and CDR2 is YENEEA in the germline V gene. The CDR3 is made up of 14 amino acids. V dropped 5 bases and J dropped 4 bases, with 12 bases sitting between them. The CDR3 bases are TGTGCCAGCAGCCCTGTGAGGTTTTACAATGAGCAGTTCTTC. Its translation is CASSPVRFYNEQFF. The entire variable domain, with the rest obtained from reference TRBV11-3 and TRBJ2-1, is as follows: EAGVVQSPRYKIIEKKQPVAFWCNPISGHNTLYWYLQNLGQGPELLIRYENEEAVDDSQLPKDRFSAERLKGVDSTLKIQPAELGDSAVYLCASSPVRFYNEQFFGPGTRLTVL.

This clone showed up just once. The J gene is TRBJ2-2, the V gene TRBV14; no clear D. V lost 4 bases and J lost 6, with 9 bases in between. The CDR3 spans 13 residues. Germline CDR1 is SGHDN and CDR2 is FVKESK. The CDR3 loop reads CASSPNSAGELFF. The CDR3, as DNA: TGTGCCAGCAGCCCCAACTCGGCCGGGGAGCTGTTTTTT.

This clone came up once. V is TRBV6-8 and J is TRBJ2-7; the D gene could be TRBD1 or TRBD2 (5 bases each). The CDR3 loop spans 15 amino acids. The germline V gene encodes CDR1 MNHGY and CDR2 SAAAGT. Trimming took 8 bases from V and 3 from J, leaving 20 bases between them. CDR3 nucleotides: TGTGCCAGCGTTAGATTTGGGACGGCCATCTACGAGCAGTACTTC. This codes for CASVRFGTAIYEQYF.

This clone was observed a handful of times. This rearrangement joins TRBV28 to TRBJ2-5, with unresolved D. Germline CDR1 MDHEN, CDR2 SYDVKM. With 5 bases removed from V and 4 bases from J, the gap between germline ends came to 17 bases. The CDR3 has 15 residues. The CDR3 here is CASSPGTAWGETQYF. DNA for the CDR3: TGTGCCAGCAGTCCAGGTACAGCGTGGGGAGAGACCCAGTACTTC.